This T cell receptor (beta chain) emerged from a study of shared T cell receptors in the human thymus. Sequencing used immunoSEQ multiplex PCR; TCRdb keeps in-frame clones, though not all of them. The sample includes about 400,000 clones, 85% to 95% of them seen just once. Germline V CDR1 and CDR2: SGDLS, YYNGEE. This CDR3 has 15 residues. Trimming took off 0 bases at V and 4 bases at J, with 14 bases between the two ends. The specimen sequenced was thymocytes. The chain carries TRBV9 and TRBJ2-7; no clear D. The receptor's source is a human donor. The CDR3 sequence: CASSVEAGNLYEQYF. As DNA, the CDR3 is TGTGCCAGCAGCGTAGAGGCAGGCAATCTTTACGAGCAGTACTTC.